This T cell receptor beta chain stems from a study of somatic mutations in cytotoxic T cells in rheumatoid arthritis. Using immunoSEQ multiplex PCR, the repertoire was profiled, and TCRdb retains in-frame clones only, with some absent. The sample has 9,500 to 15,000 clones, around 83% seen once. Sequenced: CD8+ T cells sorted from blood. This sequence was found in a woman aged 60-70 years in good health.

The CDR3 spells CASSSHIGGEAFF. The CDR3 DNA follows: TGTGCCAGCAGCTCCCACATCGGGGGTGAAGCTTTCTTT. The chain has TRBV7-9 and TRBJ1-1, with a possible D match to TRBD1 (5 bases). The germline CDR1 and CDR2 sequences are SEHNR and FQNEAQ (reference sequence). The CDR3 consists of 13 residues. With 4 bases removed from V and 7 bases from J, the gap between germline ends came to 13 bases.